The 15 T cell receptor beta chains reported below all come from one sample, sequenced in a study of blood T cell repertoires in COVID-19. Method: immunoSEQ multiplex PCR; TCRdb's copy keeps in-frame clones and lacks some. This table has about 480,000 clones, roughly nine tenths appearing once. What was sequenced was PBMCs or T cells enriched from blood (not recorded which). The receptors were sampled from an older woman who had recovered from COVID-19.

The table lists this clone with a count of one. The chain is built from TRBV21-1 and TRBJ2-7; TRBD1 is the table's D call and was not checked against the DNA. TRBV21-1 is a pseudogene locus. The CDR3 has 13 residues. The CDR3 DNA is TGTGCCAGTTCGGACAGGGAGGTTGGCGAGCAGTACGTC. Translating it yields CASSDREVGEQYV.

The genes are TRBV4-2 and TRBJ1-4, with a tentative D call TRBD1 (5 bases). Germline lookup yields CDR1 LGHNA and CDR2 YNFKEQ. Trimming shortened V by 1 base and J by 0 bases, and 6 bases separated the two germline ends. This CDR3 spans 15 amino acids. In DNA, the CDR3 is TGTGCCAGCAGCCAAGGGGGGGCAACTAATGAAAAACTGTTTTTT. It encodes CASSQGGATNEKLFF.

J is TRBJ1-5 and V is TRBV15; D is ambiguous. Germline V CDR1 and CDR2: LNHNV, YYDKDF (reference sequence). This CDR3 has 18 amino acids. Deletions cut 2 bases from V and 0 bases from J, with 17 bases between. The CDR3 DNA sequence: TGTGCCACCAGCAGACGCCGCGAGGGCTTCGATAGCAATCAGCCCCAGCATTTT. Its protein is CATSRRREGFDSNQPQHF. Looking up the rest from reference TRBV15 and TRBJ1-5 gives the full variable domain: DAMVIQNPRYQVTQFGKPVTLSCSQTLNHNVMYWYQQKSSQAPKLLFHYYDKDFNNEADTPDNFQSRRPNTSFCFLDIRSPGLGDTAMYLCATSRRREGFDSNQPQHFGDGTRLSIL.

This clone was detected once. V and J are TRBV27 and TRBJ1-6, with 8 bases identical to TRBD1. V was clipped by 3 bases and J by 0 bases; unmatched bases: 4. CDR1 is MNHEY and CDR2 is SMNVEV in the germline V gene (reference sequence). CDR3 length: 17 amino acids. The CDR3 coding sequence is TGTGCCAGCAGTTTTTTACAGGGGGACTCCTATAATTCACCCCTCCACTTT. Protein product: CASSFLQGDSYNSPLHF.

The chain links TRBV25-1 to TRBJ2-1, with 8 bases identical to TRBD2. The CDR3 is 17 residues long. Germline trimming cut 1 base from V and 0 bases from J; bases unmatched to any gene: 5. CDR1 is MGHDK and CDR2 is SYGVNS in the germline V gene. DNA for the CDR3: TGTGCCAGCAGTGAATCCCAGGGACTAGGCTCCTACAATGAGCAGTTCTTC. Translating it yields CASSESQGLGSYNEQFF.

The V gene is TRBV28, the J gene TRBJ2-2, with a possible D match to TRBD1 (5 bases). CDR1 MDHEN and CDR2 SYDVKM come from the germline V gene. V lost 6 bases to trimming and J lost 1 base, with 12 bases between them. CDR3 length equals 15 residues. CDR3 sequence reads: CASSRTGVNTGELFF. CDR3 DNA sequence: TGTGCCAGCAGCCGTACAGGAGTGAACACCGGGGAGCTGTTTTTT.

This rearrangement joins TRBV19 to TRBJ1-1, with 8 bases that match TRBD1. Germline loops: CDR1 LNHDA, CDR2 SQIVND (reference sequence). The trim removed 6 bases at V and 4 bases at J, leaving 4 bases unmatched. CDR3 size: 13 residues. CDR3 sequence (DNA): TGTGCCAGTAGAAGAACAGGGGGCACTGAAGCTTTCTTT. Protein sequence: CASRRTGGTEAFF.

This sequence joins TRBV4-1 and TRBJ1-2, with D possibly being TRBD1 (6 bases). With 4 bases removed from V and 0 bases from J, the gap between germline ends came to 18 bases. CDR1 and CDR2 from the germline V gene are MGHRA and YSYEKL. The CDR3 contains 17 residues. CDR3 residues: CASSPYNRDITNYGYTF. The CDR3 DNA sequence: TGCGCCAGCAGCCCATATAACCGGGACATAACTAACTATGGCTACACCTTC.

The gene calls are TRBV27 and TRBJ2-3, with 11 bases identical to TRBD2. Germline trimming cut 5 bases from V and 0 bases from J; bases unmatched to any gene: 4. This CDR3 is 16 amino acids long. The V gene's germline CDR1 is MNHEY and CDR2 SMNVEV (reference sequence). CDR3 amino acids: CASSDSGGASTDTQYF. The CDR3 DNA reads as TGTGCCAGCAGTGATAGCGGGGGGGCTAGCACAGATACGCAGTATTTT.

The V and J genes are TRBV21-1 and TRBJ2-7; the table calls TRBD1, which could not be checked here. TRBV21-1 is classified as a pseudogene. There are 14 residues in the CDR3. CDR3 nucleotides: TGTGCCAGCAGCAACAGACAGTCCGCCTACGAGCAGTACGTC. This translates into CASSNRQSAYEQYV.

CDR3 in amino acids: CASSLLREWGYGYTF. For the CDR3, the DNA is TGTGCCAGCAGTTTATTACGGGAGTGGGGCTATGGCTACACCTTC. The chain carries TRBV28 and TRBJ1-2, with D unclear. The length of the CDR3 is 15 residues. Trimming took 1 base from V and 4 from J, leaving 13 bases between them. Germline V gene data show CDR1 as MDHEN and CDR2 as SYDVKM.

This clone was seen once. The V gene is TRBV4-2, the J gene TRBJ2-1; D is possibly TRBD2 (7 bases). CDR3 length: 17 amino acids. Germline V gene sequence: CDR1 LGHNA, CDR2 YNFKEQ. V was clipped by 0 bases and J by 3 bases, with 15 bases between them. This CDR3 reads CASSQEYRGAHYNEQFF. The CDR3 DNA reads TGTGCCAGCAGCCAAGAATATCGGGGGGCCCACTACAATGAGCAGTTCTTC.

This sequence joins TRBV7-6 and TRBJ2-5; TRBD1 agrees at 7 bases. The J segment lost 4 bases and the V segment lost 1 base, leaving 6 bases of the junction unmatched. The CDR3 sequence is 15 residues long. Germline CDR1 and CDR2: SGHVS and FNYEAQ. The CDR3 coding sequence is TGTGCCAGCAGCTTAGGGGCAGGGGGACGAGAGACCCAGTACTTC. It is translated as CASSLGAGGRETQYF.

The V and J genes are TRBV28 and TRBJ2-1; TRBD1 matches 7 bases. CDR3 size: 16 residues. Germline V gene data show CDR1 as MDHEN and CDR2 as SYDVKM. V shed 1 base, J shed 7 bases, and the junction held 10 bases outside the gene matches. CDR3 protein: CASSLSPLRQGNEQFF. In DNA, the CDR3 is TGTGCCAGCAGTTTATCCCCACTTAGACAGGGAAATGAGCAGTTCTTC.

This clone was seen once. The chain recombines TRBV3-1 (or the pseudogene TRBV3-2) with TRBJ2-3, with D perhaps TRBD1 (6 bases). The germline V gene encodes CDR1 LGHDT and CDR2 YNNKEL (reference sequence). V was clipped by 4 bases and J by 4 bases, with 15 bases between them. The CDR3 has 15 residues. The CDR3 sequence: CASSRYLQGSDTQYF. CDR3 DNA sequence: TGTGCCAGCAGCCGCTACTTACAGGGCTCAGATACGCAGTATTTT.